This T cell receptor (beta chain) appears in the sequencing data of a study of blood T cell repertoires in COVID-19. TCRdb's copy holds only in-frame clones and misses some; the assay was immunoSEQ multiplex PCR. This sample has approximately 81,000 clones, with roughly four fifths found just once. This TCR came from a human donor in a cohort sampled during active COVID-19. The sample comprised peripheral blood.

The CDR3: CASSPGTDSYNEQFF. The CDR3 DNA reads TGTGCCAGCAGCCCCGGGACAGACTCCTACAATGAGCAGTTCTTC. The chain uses TRBV6-5 and TRBJ2-1; TRBD1 aligns across 7 bases. The CDR3 covers 15 residues. CDR1 and CDR2 from the germline V gene are MNHEY and SVGAGI. The trim removed 6 bases at V and 0 bases at J, leaving 5 bases unmatched.